What follows describes a single TCR beta chain. This clone appeared many times. Its antigen target is currently unknown. No base quality values were provided; no much bigger clone lies one nucleotide off. This record belongs to a study of cytomegalovirus exposure and HLA in healthy donors (dated 2017 in TCRdb). Some background on the complete study: The roughly 700 repertoires of the first cohort and the 120 validation repertoires were produced on the same platform, according to a later analysis. The aim of the study was to test whether cataloging public T cell receptors could identify signatures of past pathogen exposure. The study combined high-throughput TCR immunosequencing, statistical association of individual TCRs with disease status, and machine learning to predict cytomegalovirus infection status. A separate validation cohort of roughly 120 different subjects was used in addition to the approximately 640-subject first cohort.

Separate from the roughly 700-subject first cohort, the validation cohort of 120 subjects was the group to which the donors belonged. Library prep was done by the immunoSEQ multiplex PCR assay. The paper's processing steps were these. A statistical classification framework was built for diagnosing cytomegalovirus status from the catalog of TCR beta chain sequences. Held by TCRdb, this immuneACCESS table contains in-frame sequences only and omits some clones. Under half of the omission traces to an unresolved V gene where checked; the cause of the rest is unknown. V, J and clone size are taken as reported in that table, and D and trimming were inferred from the DNA itself. The sample has around 230,000 clones on record, around 86% of them singletons. The ten biggest clones cover about 1.2% of the sample. Summary of the overall study and its limitations: The authors suggested that the approach could potentially be generalized to other disease states and immunological phenotypes. Subsequent analysis determined that TCRs grouped into clusters in the first cohort also showed a tendency toward co-occurrence across the 120 or so validation repertoires, and about 93% of cluster scores exceeded 0. In vitro tests confirmed that a few of the cytomegalovirus-associated TCR beta chains recognize cytomegalovirus antigens. Most TCR sequences were seen in very few donors, while some public TCRs were found in many individuals. The study gave a list of under 200 TCR beta chains associated with cytomegalovirus. A later analysis lacked HLA typing for the validation cohort, so it scored co-occurrence in that cohort across all 110 or so repertoires. The classifier was reported to diagnose cytomegalovirus status with high specificity and sensitivity in both the original and validation cohorts.

Deletion took 0 bases off V and 8 bases off J, with a span of 10 bases between the germline ends. Reading the germline V gene (reference sequence) gives CDR1 MNHNY and CDR2 SVGAGI. From the cysteine through the phenylalanine, the CDR3 covers 13 amino acids. The CDR3 DNA has 39 bases and is translated from base 1. The sequence came from a woman in her 30s in good health and CMV-seropositive. Sequenced input: PBMCs. The rearranged chain carries TRBV6-6 and TRBJ1-2, with the D gene too uncertain to name. The DNA reads TGTGCCAGCAGTTACTCGGGGAGGGCGGGCTACACCTTC. This translates into CASSYSGRAGYTF.